A selection of T cell receptor beta chains follows, all from one sample in a study of OX40 agonist ivuxolimab in advanced cancers. Sequencing was performed with immunoSEQ multiplex PCR; in TCRdb, only in-frame clones are kept and a portion is missing. The data hold over 45,000 clones, with 86% observed a single time. Sequencing used CD4+ or CD8+ T cells sorted from blood, obtained in a trial of the OX40 agonist ivuxolimab. These receptors all come from an adult with an advanced solid tumor such as melanoma, head and neck, liver or kidney cancer. CDR3s include the opening cysteine and the closing phenylalanine or tryptophan. Fields, in order: V gene, J gene, clone size, D gene, CDR3 DNA, CDR3 protein. D genes are given only for firm matches. Only some rows state a clone size, as once, few, many or a class for expanded clones.

v_call: TRBV19
j_call: TRBJ1-2
clone_size: .
d_call: .
cdr3_nt: TGTGCCAGTACCGCCGGGTACACGACTAACTATGGCTACACCTTC
cdr3_aa: CASTAGYTTNYGYTF

v_call: TRBV5-1
j_call: TRBJ1-1
clone_size: .
d_call: .
cdr3_nt: TGCGCCAGCAGCACTAAATTGACCGGGGTTCCTTGGGGGACTGAAGCTTTCTTT
cdr3_aa: CASSTKLTGVPWGTEAFF

v_call: TRBV5-1
j_call: TRBJ1-1
clone_size: .
d_call: .
cdr3_nt: TGCGCCAGCAGCTTGGACAGGGAGGGACTAGAAGGGATCGGGACTAACACTGAAGCTTTCTTT
cdr3_aa: CASSLDREGLEGIGTNTEAFF

v_call: TRBV5-1
j_call: TRBJ2-2
clone_size: once
d_call: .
cdr3_nt: TGCGCCAGCAGCTTGGCCGGGACCTCGAACACCGGGGAGCTGTTTTTT
cdr3_aa: CASSLAGTSNTGELFF

v_call: TRBV27
j_call: TRBJ2-7
clone_size: .
d_call: TRBD1
cdr3_nt: TGTGCCAGCAGCAGCAAGCGGACAGGACCCTACGAGCAGTACTTC
cdr3_aa: CASSSKRTGPYEQYF

v_call: TRBV2
j_call: TRBJ1-4
clone_size: .
d_call: .
cdr3_nt: TGTGCCAGCAGGGCCCAGGGTGCAACTAATGAAAAACTGTTTTTT
cdr3_aa: CASRAQGATNEKLFF

v_call: TRBV4-1
j_call: TRBJ1-3
clone_size: .
d_call: TRBD1
cdr3_nt: TGCGCCAGCAGCCCTGGTCAGGGGGCCTTGTACACCATATATTTT
cdr3_aa: CASSPGQGALYTIYF

v_call: TRBV2
j_call: TRBJ1-4
clone_size: .
d_call: .
cdr3_nt: TGTGCCAGCTTGTTTGGAGAGGGTGAAAAACTGTTTTTT
cdr3_aa: CASLFGEGEKLFF

v_call: TRBV18
j_call: TRBJ2-5
clone_size: .
d_call: .
cdr3_nt: TGTGCCAGCTCACCGGCGGCGGAGACCCAGTACTTC
cdr3_aa: CASSPAAETQYF

v_call: TRBV19
j_call: TRBJ1-2
clone_size: .
d_call: .
cdr3_nt: TGTGCCAGTATGCCCAGGGGAAGCTATGGCTACACCTTC
cdr3_aa: CASMPRGSYGYTF

v_call: TRBV7-8
j_call: TRBJ2-3
clone_size: .
d_call: .
cdr3_nt: TGTGCCAGCAGCAATAGGGGGGATACGCAGTATTTT
cdr3_aa: CASSNRGDTQYF

v_call: TRBV6-5
j_call: TRBJ1-2
clone_size: .
d_call: .
cdr3_nt: TGTGCCAGCAGTACATCCAGACTTAATGGCTACACCTTC
cdr3_aa: CASSTSRLNGYTF

v_call: TRBV6-1
j_call: TRBJ1-6
clone_size: .
d_call: .
cdr3_nt: TGTGCCAGCAGTCTGACAGGCCTTTCGGCACCCCTCCACTTT
cdr3_aa: CASSLTGLSAPLHF

v_call: TRBV5-1
j_call: TRBJ2-6
clone_size: .
d_call: TRBD1
cdr3_nt: TGCGCCAGCAGCGTTCAGAGGACAGGGGACGGCTCTGGGGCCAACGTCCTGACTTTC
cdr3_aa: CASSVQRTGDGSGANVLTF

v_call: TRBV29-1
j_call: TRBJ2-5
clone_size: .
d_call: TRBD1
cdr3_nt: TGCAGCGCCCACAGGGGGCGCGAGACCCAGTACTTC
cdr3_aa: CSAHRGRETQYF

v_call: TRBV6-1
j_call: TRBJ1-2
clone_size: .
d_call: .
cdr3_nt: TGTGCCAGCAGTGAAGGACTCCCTAGGGTTTGGGGCTACACCTTC
cdr3_aa: CASSEGLPRVWGYTF

v_call: TRBV18
j_call: TRBJ2-5
clone_size: .
d_call: .
cdr3_nt: TGTGCCAGCTCACCAAGGGGAGAGACCCAGTACTTC
cdr3_aa: CASSPRGETQYF

v_call: TRBV30
j_call: TRBJ1-1
clone_size: .
d_call: .
cdr3_nt: TGTGCCTCCTCCCCATCTCCGGCAGGGCGGGGTGAAGCTTTCTTT
cdr3_aa: CASSPSPAGRGEAFF

v_call: TRBV7-8
j_call: TRBJ2-5
clone_size: .
d_call: TRBD1
cdr3_nt: TGTGCCAGCAGGGCACGGACAGGGCGAAGACAAGAGACCCAGTACTTC
cdr3_aa: CASRARTGRRQETQYF

v_call: TRBV18
j_call: TRBJ2-3
clone_size: .
d_call: TRBD2
cdr3_nt: TGTGCCAGCTCACCATACAACCCAGCGGGGAAGTTAGATACGCAGTATTTT
cdr3_aa: CASSPYNPAGKLDTQYF

v_call: TRBV5-1
j_call: TRBJ1-4
clone_size: .
d_call: .
cdr3_nt: TGCGCCAGCAGCTTGGAGGGAGGGATTAATGAAAAACTGTTTTTT
cdr3_aa: CASSLEGGINEKLFF

v_call: TRBV18
j_call: TRBJ1-5
clone_size: .
d_call: .
cdr3_nt: TGTGCCAGCTCACCACCGGGCACGTATAGCAATCAGCCCCAGCATTTT
cdr3_aa: CASSPPGTYSNQPQHF

v_call: TRBV5-5
j_call: TRBJ2-3
clone_size: once
d_call: TRBD2
cdr3_nt: TGTGCCAGCAGCTTGGCCATGAGCGGGGGCTTGGATACGCAGTATTTT
cdr3_aa: CASSLAMSGGLDTQYF